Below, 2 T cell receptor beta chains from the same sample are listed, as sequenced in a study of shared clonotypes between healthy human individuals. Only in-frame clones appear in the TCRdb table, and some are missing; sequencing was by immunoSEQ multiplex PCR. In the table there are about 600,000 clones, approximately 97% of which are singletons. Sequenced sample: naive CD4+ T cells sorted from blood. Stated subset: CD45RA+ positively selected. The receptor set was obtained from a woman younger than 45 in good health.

The CDR3 DNA follows: TGTGCCAGTAGCCCACGGACGGCGTCCACCGGGGAGCTGTTTTTT. It specifies CASSPRTASTGELFF. The genes are TRBV19 and TRBJ2-2; D is unclear. Per the germline V gene, CDR1 is LNHDA and CDR2 is SQIVND (reference sequence). The CDR3 is 15 amino acids. V lost 6 bases and J lost 4, with 15 bases in between. Full variable domain (remainder filled in from reference TRBV19 and TRBJ2-2): DGGITQSPKYLFRKEGQNVTLSCEQNLNHDAMYWYRQDPGQGLRLIYYSQIVNDFQKGDIAEGYSVSREKKESFPLTVTSAQKNPTAFYLCASSPRTASTGELFFGEGSRLTVL.

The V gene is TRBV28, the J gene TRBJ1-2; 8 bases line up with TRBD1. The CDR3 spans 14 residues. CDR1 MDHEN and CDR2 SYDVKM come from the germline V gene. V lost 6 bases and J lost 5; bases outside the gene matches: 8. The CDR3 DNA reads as TGTGCCAGCAGCAAGACAGGGGTCGGATATGGCTACACCTTC. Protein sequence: CASSKTGVGYGYTF.